The clone carrying this T cell receptor beta chain was picked up many times. Its matching antigen is unknown. Per the germline V gene, CDR1 is DFQATT and CDR2 is SNEGSKA (reference sequence). V was pared by 3 bases and J by 11 bases, with 11 bases of the junction left unmatched. The CDR3 is 14 residues long. This record belongs to a study of CD8 T cells in ankylosing spondylitis. Each CDR3 protein gets one entry after TCRdb re-called the 5' RACE reads with MiXCR. The profile shows 200,000 to 250,000 distinct CDR3 sequences, roughly a tenth of them singletons. General observations from the study: From matched ankylosing spondylitis synovial fluid, disease-linked clones were reportedly recovered at significantly enriched levels.

This TCR was sampled from a male donor with ankylosing spondylitis or in good health (not recorded which). The V and J genes are TRBV20-1 and TRBJ2-3; 10 bases are shared with TRBD2. The source material was blood, either unsorted or a sorted T cell fraction (not recorded which). The CDR3 sequence is CSASSTISGGGQYF. DNA of the CDR3: TGCAGTGCTAGTTCCACGATCAGCGGGGGGGGGCAGTATTTT.